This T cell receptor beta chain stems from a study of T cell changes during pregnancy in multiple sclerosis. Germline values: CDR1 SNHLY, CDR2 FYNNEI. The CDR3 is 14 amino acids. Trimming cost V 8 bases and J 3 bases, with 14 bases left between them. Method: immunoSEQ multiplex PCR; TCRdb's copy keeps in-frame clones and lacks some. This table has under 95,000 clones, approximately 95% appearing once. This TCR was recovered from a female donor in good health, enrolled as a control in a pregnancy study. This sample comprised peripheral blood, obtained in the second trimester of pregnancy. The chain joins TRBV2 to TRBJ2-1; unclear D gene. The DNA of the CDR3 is TGTGCCAGCGAGACCGCGGAAAACTACAATGAGCAGTTCTTC. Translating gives CASETAENYNEQFF.